The 23 T cell receptor beta chains reported below all come from one sample, sequenced in a study of OX40 agonist ivuxolimab in advanced cancers. Method: immunoSEQ multiplex PCR; TCRdb's copy keeps in-frame clones and lacks some. The data hold over 85,000 clones, with 85% to 95% observed a single time. The sample consisted of CD4+ or CD8+ T cells sorted from blood, taken in a trial of the OX40 agonist ivuxolimab. All receptors come from an adult with an advanced solid tumor such as melanoma, head and neck, liver or kidney cancer.

The V and J genes are TRBV5-1 and TRBJ2-3, with D possibly TRBD1 on 7 matching bases. Trimming pared 2 bases from V and 6 bases from J, leaving 13 bases between. This CDR3 is 14 amino acids long. CDR1 is SGHRS and CDR2 is YFSETQ in the germline V gene. The CDR3 region has the DNA TGCGCCAGCAGCTTAGGCGGGGACAGCGATACGCAGTATTTT. This gives the protein CASSLGGDSDTQYF.

This chain joins TRBV5-4 and TRBJ2-5; TRBD2 is a possible D gene (6 bases). Trimming shortened V by 4 bases and J by 9 bases, and 22 bases separated the two germline ends. Germline V gene lookup returns CDR1 SGHNT and CDR2 YYREEE (reference sequence). This CDR3 is 15 amino acids long. The CDR3 DNA reads as TGTGCCAGCAGCCAAAATATAGCGGAAACTGGGGCCCAGTACTTC. Translating it yields CASSQNIAETGAQYF.

V is TRBV6-5 and J is TRBJ1-5; no clear D. V was cut by 9 bases and J by 7 bases, with 13 bases left in between. From germline, CDR1 is MNHEY and CDR2 SVGAGI. The CDR3 is 12 residues long. The CDR3 here is CASNRAGQPQHF. CDR3 sequence (DNA): TGTGCCAGTAACCGGGCAGGCCAGCCCCAGCATTTT.

The chain has TRBV5-1 and TRBJ2-1, with TRBD2 matching 10 bases. Germline CDR1 SGHRS, CDR2 YFSETQ. Trimming removed 1 base from V and 6 bases from J; junction bases left unmatched: 1. The CDR3 is made up of 14 amino acids. CDR3 protein: CASSLLAGVNEQFF. CDR3 DNA: TGCGCCAGCAGCTTGCTAGCGGGAGTCAATGAGCAGTTCTTC.

The chain is built from TRBV4-2 and TRBJ2-3; the match to TRBD2 covers 11 bases. This CDR3 region has 16 residues. After removal of 5 bases from V and 2 bases from J, the junction contained 6 bases not matched to a gene. Germline V gene lookup returns CDR1 LGHNA and CDR2 YNFKEQ. The CDR3: CASSARLAGSTDTQYF. The DNA for the CDR3 is TGTGCCAGCAGCGCCCGACTAGCGGGATCCACAGATACGCAGTATTTT.

The gene calls are TRBV28 and TRBJ1-4; maybe TRBD1 (5 bases). Germline V gives CDR1 MDHEN, CDR2 SYDVKM. The CDR3 has 12 amino acids. Deletions cut 8 bases from V and 9 bases from J, with 13 bases between. CDR3 sequence reads: CASSPKGQKLFF. In nucleotides, the CDR3 is TGTGCCAGCTCTCCAAAGGGGCAAAAACTGTTTTTT.

V usage is TRBV27 and J usage is TRBJ2-3; the D call may be TRBD1 or TRBD2 (5 bases each). CDR3 size: 17 residues. Trimming took 3 bases from V and 4 from J, leaving 20 bases between them. Germline V lookup: CDR1 MNHEY, CDR2 SMNVEV (reference sequence). Written as DNA, the CDR3 is TGTGCCAGCAGTTTCCCGGGCCCGCCCCCGGGGCCAGATACGCAGTATTTT. Protein sequence: CASSFPGPPPGPDTQYF.

This clone was found once. V and J are TRBV4-1 and TRBJ1-2; possible D gene TRBD1, 5 bases. V lost 5 bases and J lost 5, with 30 bases in between. The CDR3 runs 19 residues. CDR1 MGHRA and CDR2 YSYEKL come from the germline V gene. CDR3 sequence: CASSTSILQKRERGYGYTF. CDR3 bases: TGCGCCAGCAGCACATCGATACTACAAAAGAGGGAGAGGGGATATGGCTACACCTTC.

The chain links TRBV20-1 to TRBJ2-3; perhaps TRBD2 as D (5 bases). The germline gives CDR1 DFQATT, CDR2 SNEGSKA (reference sequence). CDR3 size: 10 residues. The germline V and J ends were trimmed by 6 bases and 6 bases, with 7 bases remaining between them. The CDR3 DNA reads as TGCAGTGCGAGGGTCGATACGCAGTATTTT. Translated: CSARVDTQYF.

This rearrangement joins TRBV6-1 to TRBJ1-1; no reliable D call. Germline-derived CDR1 and CDR2 are MNHNS and SASEGT. This CDR3 is built from 12 residues. The V end was cut by 6 bases, the J end by 3 bases, with 8 bases between. The CDR3 region is CASRDGYTEAFF. CDR3 nucleotides: TGTGCCAGCAGGGATGGGTACACTGAAGCTTTCTTT.

The rearrangement links TRBV28 to TRBJ2-2; 8 positions match TRBD2. V dropped 8 bases and J dropped 4; count of bases not matched to a gene: 9. The CDR3 spans 15 residues. Germline V lookup: CDR1 MDHEN, CDR2 SYDVKM. The CDR3 region is CASGLSGGPTGELFF. The DNA for the CDR3 is TGTGCCAGCGGCCTCTCGGGGGGGCCCACCGGGGAGCTGTTTTTT.

This chain connects TRBV6-5 to TRBJ2-3; no firm D call. The germline V gene encodes CDR1 MNHEY and CDR2 SVGAGI. The CDR3 is made up of 14 amino acids. The V end was cut by 8 bases, the J end by 6 bases, with 18 bases between. The CDR3 here is CASGSRVRSDTQYF. Here the CDR3 DNA reads TGTGCCAGCGGATCTAGAGTCCGGTCGGATACGCAGTATTTT.

The gene calls are TRBV5-1 and TRBJ1-2; D unresolved. This CDR3 is built from 14 residues. Between the trimmed V and J ends, which lost 0 bases and 4 bases, there was a span of 10 bases. Germline values: CDR1 SGHRS, CDR2 YFSETQ. The CDR3 region is CASSLEVLSYGYTF. The CDR3 DNA reads TGCGCCAGCAGCTTGGAGGTCCTTTCCTATGGCTACACCTTC.

The V call is TRBV6-6, the J call TRBJ2-1; TRBD2 agrees at 8 bases. This CDR3 is 16 amino acids long. V was pared by 6 bases and J by 0 bases, with 7 bases of the junction left unmatched. CDR1 and CDR2 (germline): MNHNY, SVGAGI (reference sequence). Here the CDR3 DNA reads TGTGCCAGCAGCTCGAAGCGGGGGAGCTCCTACAATGAGCAGTTCTTC. It yields the protein CASSSKRGSSYNEQFF.

The chain uses TRBV7-6 and TRBJ1-6, with D possibly being TRBD1 (5 bases). The CDR3 spans 16 residues. Trimming cost V 1 base and J 7 bases, with 14 bases left between them. Germline CDR1 is SGHVS and CDR2 is FNYEAQ. The DNA of the CDR3 is TGTGCCAGCAGCTTAGAGGCGGGGGGTCTGAATTCACCCCTCCACTTT. It is translated as CASSLEAGGLNSPLHF.

The rearrangement links TRBV11-2 to TRBJ2-5, with unresolved D. Trimming removed 5 bases at V and 5 bases at J, with 18 bases between. Germline-derived CDR1 and CDR2 are SGHAT and FQNNGV. The CDR3 extends over 15 amino acids. The CDR3 nucleotides are TGTGCCAGCAGCCCAAATTTAGCCAACGGCGAGACCCAGTACTTC. It translates to CASSPNLANGETQYF.

This chain joins TRBV28 and TRBJ1-2; D is perhaps TRBD1 (6 bases). V was clipped by 7 bases and J by 1 base, with 25 bases between them. The CDR3 spans 18 residues. From germline, CDR1 is MDHEN and CDR2 SYDVKM. The CDR3 DNA reads as TGTGCCAGCACCGTATTAGGGGGGATACAACCCAATAACTATGGCTACACCTTC. This codes for CASTVLGGIQPNNYGYTF.

V gene TRBV27 combines with J gene TRBJ2-1, with D hard to call. Germline lookup yields CDR1 MNHEY and CDR2 SMNVEV (reference sequence). This CDR3 region has 13 residues. With 5 bases removed from V and 4 bases from J, the gap between germline ends came to 9 bases. The CDR3 reads CASSRPVYNEQFF. As DNA, the CDR3 is TGTGCCAGCAGTCGTCCGGTATACAATGAGCAGTTCTTC.

The rearrangement links TRBV6-5 to TRBJ1-2; the D gene is possibly TRBD1 (6 bases). CDR1 is MNHEY and CDR2 is SVGAGI in the germline V gene. The V gene lost 6 bases and the J gene lost 2 bases, with 13 bases spanning the gap. CDR3 length equals 14 residues. The CDR3 here is CASSTRQANYGYTF. DNA of the CDR3: TGTGCCAGCAGCACCCGACAGGCGAACTATGGCTACACCTTC.

The chain links TRBV6-6 to TRBJ1-5; D not certain. Germline V gives CDR1 MNHNY, CDR2 SVGAGI (reference sequence). This CDR3 has 11 amino acids. Trimming stripped 5 bases from V and 8 bases from J, with 7 bases between. In DNA, the CDR3 is TGTGCCAGCAGTAAAGATAAGCCCCAGCATTTT. It codes for CASSKDKPQHF.

The V and J genes are TRBV6-5 and TRBJ2-7, with D perhaps TRBD2 (5 bases). Germline V gene sequence: CDR1 MNHEY, CDR2 SVGAGI. The CDR3 is 14 amino acids. V dropped 5 bases and J dropped 3 bases, with 14 bases sitting between them. CDR3 DNA: TGTGCCAGCAGTCGCCATGGGAGCAGCTACGAGCAGTACTTC. This translates into CASSRHGSSYEQYF.

This chain connects TRBV28 to TRBJ2-7; the match to TRBD2 covers 8 bases. The CDR3 is 13 residues long. The trim removed 6 bases at V and 2 bases at J, leaving 3 bases unmatched. In germline, CDR1 is MDHEN, CDR2 SYDVKM. CDR3 amino acids: CASSRGGTYEQYF. CDR3 in DNA: TGTGCCAGCAGCCGGGGGGGAACCTACGAGCAGTACTTC.

The V gene is TRBV4-1, the J gene TRBJ2-1, with 7 bases that match TRBD2. The junction had 11 bases not matched to a gene; V was cut back by 4 bases and J by 2 bases. The CDR3 sequence is 17 residues long. CDR1 is MGHRA and CDR2 is YSYEKL in the germline V gene. The CDR3: CASSRSGEGGTYNEQFF. Written as DNA, the CDR3 is TGCGCCAGCAGCCGGTCGGGGGAGGGCGGCACCTACAATGAGCAGTTCTTC.